This TCR beta chain comes out of a study of CD8 T cells in Susac syndrome. Controls were healthy donors (matched for age and sex). The RNA, about 0.45 to 1 ug, was put through reverse transcription using random hexamers. MiXCR was run by TCRdb on the immunoSEQ multiplex PCR reads, yielding one entry per CDR3 protein. The data show approximately 100,000 distinct CDR3 sequences, about 90% seen once. J was trimmed by 7 bases and V by 4 bases; bases with no gene match: 6. The CDR3 extends over 13 amino acids. Germline V gene sequence: CDR1 SGHRS, CDR2 YFSETQ. This TCR was sampled from a human donor in good health. Sequenced: CD8+ T cells from PBMCs. This sequence joins TRBV5-1 and TRBJ1-2, with 8 nucleotides matching TRBD1. The CDR3 coding sequence is TGCGCCAGCAGCAGAGGGACAGGCAGTGGCTACACCTTC. Translation: CASSRGTGSGYTF.